Below are 20 T cell receptor gamma chains sequenced from a single sample in a study of gamma delta lymphoproliferative disorders and STAT genes. The receptor sequences were amplified from genomic DNA of peripheral blood mononuclear cells. TCRdb re-called the multiplex PCR reads via CATT. The sample comprises around 500 gamma-chain clones, around 27% of which are singletons, and around two thirds rests with the top ten. The sample comprised blood. These receptor sequences come from a human donor in good health.

This clone was seen ten or more times. This DNA translates differently at residue 3 from the TCRdb protein, which is that of a much larger clone; a read error is likely, and the protein shown is the DNA's own translation. The chain is built from TRGV2 and TRGJ1 or TRGJ2. The J gene is not listed in TCRdb, so it was assigned here from a DNA match to germline. CDR3 length: 13 residues. Germline V gene lookup returns CDR1 EGSNGY and CDR2 YDSYNSKV. CDR3 region: CASWDGVYYKKLF. The CDR3 nucleotides are TGTGCCTCCTGGGACGGGGTTTATTATAAGAAACTCTTT.

The rearrangement uses TRGV10 and TRGJP1. TCRdb leaves out the J gene; it was filled in here by matching the DNA to germline. TRGV10 is an ORF; its function is uncertain. CDR3 length: 17 residues. V gave up 8 bases and J gave up 0 bases; unmatched junction bases: 13. CDR3 in DNA: TGTGCTGCGTGGGGATTGGGGGGGAATACCACTGGTTGGTTCAAGATATTT. Protein product: CAAWGLGGNTTGWFKIF.

This clone is labeled as large. V gene TRGV2 combines with J gene TRGJP2. TCRdb is silent on the J gene; assignment here came from matching the DNA to germline. The CDR3 extends over 18 amino acids. Trimming at V came to 1 base and at J to 1 base, leaving 12 bases not matched to a gene. Germline CDR1 is EGSNGY and CDR2 is YDSYNSKV. CDR3 in DNA: TGTGCCACCTGGGACGGATACCAAGTTCTTAGTAGTGATTGGATCAAGACGTTT. This encodes CATWDGYQVLSSDWIKTF.

This clone was seen only a few times. The protein held in TCRdb is that of a much larger clone and does not match this DNA's translation at residue 14, likely because of a read error; the protein shown is translated from the DNA. This chain connects TRGV4 to TRGJ1 or TRGJ2. The J gene, absent from TCRdb, was called here by matching the DNA to germline. Germline CDR1 is EGSTGY and CDR2 is YDSYTSSV. V shed 0 bases, J shed 0 bases, and the junction held 23 bases outside the gene matches. CDR3 length: 21 amino acids. The CDR3 DNA reads as TGTGCCACCTGGGATGGGCCGGGCCGCTCGGCCCCCGTAGCGAATTATTATAAGAAACTCTTT. Translation: CATWDGPGRSAPVANYYKKLF.

By sample fraction, this clone is large (0.1 to 1%). The CDR3 reads CAAGGDRERANYYKKLF. CDR3 sequence (DNA): TGTGCTGCGGGGGGCGATAGGGAACGGGCGAATTATTATAAGAAACTCTTT. The chain employs TRGV10 and TRGJ1 or TRGJ2. Because TCRdb records no J gene, it was assigned here through a match of the DNA to germline. TRGV10 belongs to the ORF category, with a function that is uncertain. This CDR3 region has 17 residues. The V gene end was trimmed by 11 bases and the J gene end by 0 bases; junction bases not matched to a gene: 20.

This clone is deemed large (0.1 to 1%). The J gene is TRGJ1 or TRGJ2, the V gene TRGV8. The J gene, absent from TCRdb, was called here by matching the DNA to germline. V lost 2 bases and J lost 2; bases outside the gene matches: 9. This CDR3 is 15 amino acids long. Germline assignment: CDR1 VENAVY and CDR2 YDSYNSRV. CDR3 nucleotides: TGTGCCACCTGGGATAAGCCCCCCCATTATTATAAGAAACTCTTT. It encodes CATWDKPPHYYKKLF.

This clone has more than one count but fewer than ten. TCRdb shows a much larger clone's protein in place of this DNA's translation, and the two differ at residue 11, likely through a read error; the protein shown is translated from the DNA. The J gene went uncalled, whereas the V gene is TRGV10. TRGV10 is an ORF; its function is uncertain. The CDR3 totals 14 residues. This CDR3 is CAAWDYFPRGSILF. The CDR3 bases are TGTGCTGCGTGGGATTATTTCCCGAGGGGGAGTATTCTCTTT.

Regarding this clone: Because the CDR3's place on the DNA is in doubt, the DNA is left out and the CDR3 is given as listed by TCRdb. The V gene reported is TRGV2; the J gene is uncalled. Ends included, the CDR3 has 20 residues. Germline V CDR1 and CDR2: EGSNGY, YDSYNSKV. CDR3 loop: CATWDQGIIIRNSLAVEQHF.

On this clone itself: The TCRdb protein comes from a much larger clone and disagrees with this DNA's translation at residue 11, likely due to a read error; the protein given here is derived from the DNA. The rearrangement uses TRGV3 and TRGJP. TCRdb does not report a J gene; here it was assigned by matching the DNA to germline references. Germline CDR1 reads VTNTFY; CDR2 reads YDVSTARD (reference sequence). The CDR3 has 14 amino acids. CDR3 sequence (DNA): TGTGCCACCTGGCTTGAGGTGGGCAAAAAAACCAAGGTATTT. It specifies CATWLEVGKKTKVF.

This clone showed up just a few times. A far larger clone is a single base away, which makes a read error likely. Other DNA sequences in this specimen translate into the identical CDR3. The chain employs TRGV2 and TRGJP2. In the absence of a J gene in TCRdb, the DNA was matched to germline to assign it here. The CDR3 consists of 16 residues. In germline, CDR1 is EGSNGY, CDR2 YDSYNSKV. With 0 bases clipped from V and 2 bases from J, the junction kept 6 bases outside the gene matches. CDR3 nucleotide sequence: TGTGCCACCTGGGACGGGCCGGGCAGTAGTGATTGGATCAAGACGTTT. Translation: CATWDGPGSSDWIKTF.

On this clone: TCRdb shows a much larger clone's protein in place of this DNA's translation, and the two differ at residue 4, likely through a read error; the protein shown is translated from the DNA. The gene calls are TRGV2 and TRGJ1 or TRGJ2. TCRdb gives no J gene; it was assigned here by matching the DNA to germline. Germline values: CDR1 EGSNGY, CDR2 YDSYNSKV. CDR3 length equals 14 residues. CDR3 coding DNA: TGTGCCACCCGGGACGGGCTCAATTATTATAAGAAACTCTTT. Its protein is CATRDGLNYYKKLF.

Comments on this clone: No DNA is shown, since the ends of the CDR3 on it are uncertain; the CDR3 is the one TCRdb lists. V gene assignment gives TRGV5, but the J gene was left uncalled. A total of 19 residues make up the CDR3, ends included. Germline values: CDR1 VINAFY, CDR2 YDVSNSKD. CDR3 in amino acids: CATWVQRLIRNSLAVEQHF.

About this clone itself: Translating this DNA gives a protein that differs at residue 15 from the TCRdb one, which belongs to a much larger clone; a read error is likely, and the protein shown is this translation. The chain links TRGV4 to TRGJ1 or TRGJ2. TCRdb gives no J gene; it was assigned here by matching the DNA to germline. Germline V gene lookup returns CDR1 EGSTGY and CDR2 YDSYTSSV. J lost 2 bases, V lost 0 bases, and 25 bases had no gene match. The CDR3 consists of 21 residues. Here the CDR3 DNA reads TGTGCCACCTGGGATGGGCCGGGCCGCTCGGCCCCCGTATCGGATTATTATAAGAAACTCTTT. It yields the protein CATWDGPGRSAPVSDYYKKLF.

This clone was found a few times. TCRdb shows a much larger clone's protein in place of this DNA's translation, and the two differ at residue 3, likely through a read error; the protein shown is translated from the DNA. The J gene went uncalled, whereas the V gene is TRGV2. CDR1 and CDR2 from the germline V gene are EGSNGY and YDSYNSKV. This CDR3 contains 9 residues. CDR3 nucleotides: TGTGCCGCCTGGGACGCCCAGGTCTTT. Residues: CAAWDAQVF.

This clone was counted only a few times. Because the CDR3's place on the DNA is in doubt, the DNA is left out and the CDR3 is given as listed by TCRdb. The J segment was not called; the V segment is TRGV11. TRGV11 is sorted into the ORF group, with uncertain function. The CDR3 is 17 amino acids long, termini counted. The CDR3: CTTVPVRSSQGGFKKLF.

This CDR3 is CAAWYPDKKLF. CDR3 coding DNA: TGTGCTGCGTGGTATCCGGATAAGAAACTCTTT. The V call is TRGV10, the J call TRGJ1 or TRGJ2. No J segment appears in TCRdb, so it was assigned here by matching the sequence to germline. TRGV10 is recorded as an ORF, its role being uncertain. The V and J ends lost 7 bases and 8 bases, in that order; junction bases with no gene match: 6. The CDR3 spans 11 residues.

This clone is categorized as large. V is TRGV2 and J is TRGJ1 or TRGJ2. TCRdb supplies no J gene; here it was assigned by aligning the nucleotide sequence to germline. The CDR3 spans 13 residues. Germline V gives CDR1 EGSNGY, CDR2 YDSYNSKV. V trimming: 0 bases; J trimming: 3 bases; junction bases outside the gene matches: 2. CDR3 protein: CATWDGRYYKKLF. CDR3 nucleotides: TGTGCCACCTGGGACGGGCGTTATTATAAGAAACTCTTT.

This clone is large. This specimen includes other DNA sequences encoding the same CDR3. This sequence joins TRGV3 and TRGJP. No J gene was available from TCRdb, and it was assigned here by a germline match of the DNA. Unmatched junction bases numbered 7, after V lost 6 bases and J lost 11 bases. CDR1 VTNTFY and CDR2 YDVSTARD come from the germline V gene (reference sequence). The CDR3 spans 14 residues. CDR3 protein: CATWLEVGKKIKVF. CDR3 nucleotide sequence: TGTGCCACCTGGCTTGAGGTGGGCAAAAAAATCAAGGTATTT.

There are a few counts of this clone. This DNA translates differently at residue 6 from the TCRdb protein, which is that of a much larger clone; a read error is likely, and the protein shown is the DNA's own translation. This chain uses TRGV4 with TRGJ1 or TRGJ2. In the absence of a J gene in TCRdb, the DNA was matched to germline to assign it here. The germline V gene has CDR1 EGSTGY and CDR2 YDSYTSSV. This CDR3 has 14 amino acids. V dropped 1 base and J dropped 2; count of bases not matched to a gene: 5. The CDR3 spells CATWDGPDYYKKLF. CDR3 sequence (DNA): TGTGCCACCTGGGATGGCCCCGATTATTATAAGAAACTCTTT.

This clone has a handful of counts. This probably arose from a read error, given a far larger clone one base away. In the same sample, other DNA sequences code for this CDR3. The V gene was identified as TRGV2, while no J gene was called. The germline CDR1 and CDR2 sequences are EGSNGY and YDSYNSKV. This CDR3 has 9 residues. The CDR3 bases are TGTGCCACCTGGGACGCACAGGTCTTT. It yields the protein CATWDAQVF.